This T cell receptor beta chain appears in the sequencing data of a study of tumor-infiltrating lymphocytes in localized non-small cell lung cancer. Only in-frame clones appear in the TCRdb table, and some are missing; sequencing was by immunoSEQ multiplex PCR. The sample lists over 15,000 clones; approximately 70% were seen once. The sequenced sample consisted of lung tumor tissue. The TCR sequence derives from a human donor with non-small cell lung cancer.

CDR3 sequence reads: CASSVSFSAGGSTDTQYF. The CDR3 DNA reads TGTGCCAGCAGCGTAAGTTTCTCAGCGGGAGGAAGCACAGATACGCAGTATTTT. J is TRBJ2-3 and V is TRBV9, with TRBD2 matching over 9 bases. CDR3 length: 18 amino acids. CDR1 and CDR2 (germline): SGDLS, YYNGEE. V trimming: 1 base; J trimming: 0 bases; junction bases outside the gene matches: 9.